The T cell receptor (beta chain) under discussion was sequenced for a study of response to subunit inactivated influenza vaccine (dated 2018 in TCRdb). In the study overall: To follow how T cells responded to a trivalent subunit inactivated influenza vaccine, the researchers relied on deep quantitative profiling of the T cell receptor repertoire.

Study-level results and caveats: According to the authors, only a limited number of new T cells may be recruited by each seasonal influenza vaccination.

The V end loses 4 bases and the J end loses 9 bases, and a stretch of 12 bases separates them. The cysteine opens and the phenylalanine closes a CDR3 of 13 amino acids. Kept here is only the CDR3 DNA, which spans 39 bases and is read in frame from base 1. In the germline V gene (reference sequence), CDR1 corresponds to LNHNV and CDR2 to YYDKDF. Receptors were amplified or captured by RT-PCR. Sequencing was performed on an Illumina HiSeq 2500. The public reads were reprocessed in TCRdb via fastp at Q25 and MiXCR, keeping in-frame beta chains. Rows are combined by CDR3 protein, so each entry shows the most common genes and DNA. In all, the sample holds some 180,000 distinct CDR3 sequences, and about 9% of those were seen once. The ten biggest clones cover around 9.9% of the sample. As concerns this clonotype: The specificity of this receptor is unknown. Base qualities are not at hand, and no much larger clone is one base apart.

The sequence links TRBV15 to TRBJ1-4, with the D segment identity uncertain. The TCR was taken from a man aged 45-60 years who received an inactivated influenza vaccine. Donor details come from another sample of the same person, matched by shared clones. Sequenced material: non-naive T cells sorted from PBMCs, taken on the day of vaccination. The cell subset or site label of this sample denotes: memory T cell fraction. The sequenced DNA: TGTGCCACCAGCAAGGACCCGTCTCAAAAACTGTTTTTT. The resulting protein is CATSKDPSQKLFF.